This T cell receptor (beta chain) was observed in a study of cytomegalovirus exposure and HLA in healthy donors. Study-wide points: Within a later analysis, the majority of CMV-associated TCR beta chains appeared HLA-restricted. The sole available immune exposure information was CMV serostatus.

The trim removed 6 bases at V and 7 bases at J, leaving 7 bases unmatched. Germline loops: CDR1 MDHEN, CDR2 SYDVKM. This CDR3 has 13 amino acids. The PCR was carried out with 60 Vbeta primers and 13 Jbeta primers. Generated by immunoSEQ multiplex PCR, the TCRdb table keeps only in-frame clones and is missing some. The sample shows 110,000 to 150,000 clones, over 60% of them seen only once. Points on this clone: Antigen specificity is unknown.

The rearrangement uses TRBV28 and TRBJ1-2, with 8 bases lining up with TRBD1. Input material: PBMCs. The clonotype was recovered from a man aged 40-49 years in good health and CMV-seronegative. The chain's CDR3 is CASSRDRRGGYTF. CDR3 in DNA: TGTGCCAGCAGCCGGGACAGGAGAGGTGGCTACACCTTC.